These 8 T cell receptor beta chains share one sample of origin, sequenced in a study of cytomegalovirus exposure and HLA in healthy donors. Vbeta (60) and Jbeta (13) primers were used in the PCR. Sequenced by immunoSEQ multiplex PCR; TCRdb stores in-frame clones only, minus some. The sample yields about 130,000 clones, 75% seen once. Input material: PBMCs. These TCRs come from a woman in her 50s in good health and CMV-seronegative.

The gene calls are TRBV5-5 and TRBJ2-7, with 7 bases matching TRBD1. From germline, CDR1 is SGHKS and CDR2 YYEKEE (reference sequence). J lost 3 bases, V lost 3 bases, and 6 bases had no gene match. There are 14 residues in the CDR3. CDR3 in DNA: TGTGCCAGCAGCTCCGGACAGGCTTACTACGAGCAGTACTTC. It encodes CASSSGQAYYEQYF.

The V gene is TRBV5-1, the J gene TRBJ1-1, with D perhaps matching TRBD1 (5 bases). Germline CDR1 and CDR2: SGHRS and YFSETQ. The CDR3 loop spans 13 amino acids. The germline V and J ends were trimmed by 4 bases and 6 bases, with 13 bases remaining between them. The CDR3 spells CASSRDPGAEAFF. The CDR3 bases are TGCGCCAGCAGCAGGGACCCGGGGGCTGAAGCTTTCTTT.

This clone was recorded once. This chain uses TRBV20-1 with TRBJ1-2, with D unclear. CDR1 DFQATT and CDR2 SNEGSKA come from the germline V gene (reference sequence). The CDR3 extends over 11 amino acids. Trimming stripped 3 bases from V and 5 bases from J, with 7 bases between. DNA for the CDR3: TGCAGTGCTAGTTGGCTTTATGGCTACACCTTC. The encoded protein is CSASWLYGYTF.

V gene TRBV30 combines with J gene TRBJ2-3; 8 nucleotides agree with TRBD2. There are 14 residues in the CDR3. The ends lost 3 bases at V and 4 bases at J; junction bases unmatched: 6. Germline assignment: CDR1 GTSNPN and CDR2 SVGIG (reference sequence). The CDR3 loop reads CAWRPGGIPDTQYF. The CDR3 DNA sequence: TGTGCCTGGAGACCGGGGGGGATCCCAGATACGCAGTATTTT.

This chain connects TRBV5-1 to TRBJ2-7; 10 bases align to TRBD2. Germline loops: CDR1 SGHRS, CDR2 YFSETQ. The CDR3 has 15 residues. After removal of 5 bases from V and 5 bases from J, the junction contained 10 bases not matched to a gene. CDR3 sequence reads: CASRIGGTSDNEQYF. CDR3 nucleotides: TGCGCCAGCAGGATTGGTGGGACTAGCGATAACGAGCAGTACTTC.

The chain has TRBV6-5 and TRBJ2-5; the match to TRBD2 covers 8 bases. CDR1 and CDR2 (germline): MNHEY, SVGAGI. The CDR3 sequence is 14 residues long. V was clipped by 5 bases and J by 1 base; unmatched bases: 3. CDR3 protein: CASSPSGGQETQYF. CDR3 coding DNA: TGTGCCAGCAGTCCCAGCGGGGGCCAAGAGACCCAGTACTTC.

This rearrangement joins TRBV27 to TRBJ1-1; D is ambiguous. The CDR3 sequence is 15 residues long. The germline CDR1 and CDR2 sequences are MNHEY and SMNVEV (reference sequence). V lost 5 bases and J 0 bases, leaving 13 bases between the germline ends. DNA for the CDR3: TGTGCCAGCAGTGATGGCACAACCATGAACACTGAAGCTTTCTTT. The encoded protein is CASSDGTTMNTEAFF.

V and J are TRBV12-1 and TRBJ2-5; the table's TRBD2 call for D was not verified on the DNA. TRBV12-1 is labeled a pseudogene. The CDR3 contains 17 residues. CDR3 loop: CASSSPPAGTLQETQYF. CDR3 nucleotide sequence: TGTGCCAGCAGCTCCCCTCCTGCGGGCACGTTACAAGAGACCCAGTACTTC.